Below are 3 T cell receptor beta chains sequenced from a single sample in a study of T-cell reconstitution after alpha-beta-depleted transplantation in children (dated by TCRdb to about 2016). Receptor libraries were prepared by PCR. Sequencing was performed on an Illumina HiSeq 2500. TCR libraries were prepared with molecular barcoding, using unique molecular identifiers to normalize TCRbeta repertoire quantification. TCRdb reprocessing: public reads trimmed at Q25 with fastp, clones called with MiXCR, in-frame beta chains kept. Records with the same CDR3 protein are collapsed into one entry carrying the most frequent genes and DNA. For this sample the table gives about 690,000 distinct CDR3 sequences, of which roughly 15% were detected only once. The ten largest clonotypes hold approximately 1% of the sample. This specimen was PBMCs from the stem cell graft donor, taken from the stem cell graft. The receptors stem from a human donor who donated a stem cell graft to a child with acute myeloid leukemia.

This rearrangement joins TRBV4-1 to TRBJ1-1; possibly TRBD1 for D (6 bases). This CDR3 comprises 15 residues. The V and J ends lost 1 base and 6 bases respectively, with 15 bases between them. CDR1 is MGHRA, CDR2 YSYEKL, per germline. CDR3 nucleotide sequence: TGCGCCAGCAGCCAAGTGGGGACTTCAGGGGCTGAAGCTTTCTTT. Residues: CASSQVGTSGAEAFF.

The chain couples TRBV29-1 to TRBJ2-5, with D perhaps TRBD1 or TRBD2 (5 bases each). The CDR3 runs to 13 residues. CDR1 SQVTM and CDR2 ANQGSEA come from the germline V gene. V was trimmed by 5 bases and J by 0 bases, leaving 10 bases between them. CDR3 nucleotides: TGCAGCGTTTCGGGGCACAACCAAGAGACCCAGTACTTC. Translated, it gives CSVSGHNQETQYF.

This clonotype was observed many times. CDR3 DNA sequence: TGTGCCAGCAGTTTCCTGGGACAGGGAACTGAAGCTTTCTTT. The encoded protein is CASSFLGQGTEAFF. This rearrangement joins TRBV12-3 or TRBV12-4 to TRBJ1-1; 9 bases map to TRBD1. The J segment lost 5 bases and the V segment lost 3 bases, leaving 4 bases of the junction unmatched. This CDR3 has 14 amino acids.